Sequencing of this TCR beta chain was carried out in a study of blood T cell repertoires in COVID-19. As for the study in general: PBMCs, B-cell-depleted T cells, or T cells provided the cDNA or gDNA that made up the material.

Produced via immunoSEQ multiplex PCR; TCRdb's table is partial and in-frame only. This sample has under 300,000 clones, with about four fifths found just once. The V end lost 6 bases, the J end lost 4 bases, and 9 bases lay between the germline ends. Germline V gives CDR1 DFQATT, CDR2 SNEGSKA (reference sequence). The CDR3 length is 11 residues. The chain carries TRBV20-1 and TRBJ1-1; no clear D. This sequence originates from a human donor with COVID-19, enrolled during active disease. The donor label of this sample is uncertain. Sequencing was done on a sample of peripheral blood. Written as DNA, the CDR3 is TGCAGTGCGGAGGGTATCACTGAAGCTTTCTTT. It encodes CSAEGITEAFF.